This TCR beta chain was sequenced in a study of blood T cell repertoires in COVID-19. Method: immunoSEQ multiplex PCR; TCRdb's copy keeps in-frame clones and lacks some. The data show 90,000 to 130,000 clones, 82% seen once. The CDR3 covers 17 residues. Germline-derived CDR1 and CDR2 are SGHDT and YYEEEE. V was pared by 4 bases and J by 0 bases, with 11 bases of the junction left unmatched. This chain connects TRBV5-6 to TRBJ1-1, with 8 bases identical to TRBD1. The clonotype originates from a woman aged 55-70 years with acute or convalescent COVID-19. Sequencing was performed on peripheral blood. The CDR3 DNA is TGTGCCAGCAGCCGCATCCCGGACAGGGCAATGAACACTGAAGCTTTCTTT. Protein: CASSRIPDRAMNTEAFF.